Listed below are T cell receptor beta chains from one sample, sequenced in a study of shared clonotypes between healthy human individuals. Assay used: immunoSEQ multiplex PCR; TCRdb lists only in-frame clones, some missing. The data contain millions of clones, approximately 94% of them singletons. The sequenced sample was naive CD8+ T cells sorted from blood. These TCRs come from a man younger than 35 in good health. Each CDR3 is given with its conserved first and last residue. A D gene is named only where the DNA matches it firmly. The listing skips clone size in some rows; elsewhere it reads once, few, many or a size class.

v_gene	len	j_gene	abundance	d_gene	CDR3nt	CDR3aa
TRBV30	11	TRBJ1-2	few	NA	TGTGCCTGGAGTGTAGGGGGTGGCTACACCTTC	CAWSVGGGYTF
TRBV6-5	13	TRBJ1-1	NA	NA	TGTGCCAGCAGTTATGCTGGAGTCACTGAAGCTTTCTTT	CASSYAGVTEAFF
TRBV6-5	14	TRBJ2-1	NA	NA	TGTGCCAGCAGTTACGGACAGTCCTACAATGAGCAGTTCTTC	CASSYGQSYNEQFF
TRBV7-6	13	TRBJ1-1	NA	TRBD1	TGTGCCAGCAGCCCTACGGACAGGCAAGAGGCTTTCTTT	CASSPTDRQEAFF
TRBV6-1	14	TRBJ2-7	NA	NA	TGTGCCAGCAGTGAGTGGACAGCTGTCTACGAGCAGTACTTC	CASSEWTAVYEQYF
TRBV11-3	15	TRBJ2-5	NA	TRBD2	TGTGCCAGCAGCCAGAGCGGGGCCGACCAAGAGACCCAGTACTTC	CASSQSGADQETQYF
TRBV9	13	TRBJ2-1	NA	NA	TGTGCCAGCAGCGTAGCAACGGGAGATGAGCAGTTCTTC	CASSVATGDEQFF
TRBV5-6	12	TRBJ1-1	NA	NA	TGTGCCAGCAGCTCCATGTCCACTGAAGCTTTCTTT	CASSSMSTEAFF
TRBV29-1	12	TRBJ2-2	NA	NA	TGCAGCGTTACGCTTTCGGGTGGGGAGCTGTTTTTT	CSVTLSGGELFF
TRBV12-5	16	TRBJ2-1	NA	TRBD2	TGTGCTAGTGGGGTAGCGGGAGCCCTCCAGGCCAATGAGCAGTTCTTC	CASGVAGALQANEQFF
TRBV7-9	13	TRBJ2-1	NA	NA	TGTGCCAGCAGCCCCTTAAACGGGGATGAGCAGTTCTTC	CASSPLNGDEQFF
TRBV5-6	15	TRBJ2-1	once	TRBD2	TGTGCCAGCAGCTTGGCACTAGCGGGAGTCAATGAGCAGTTCTTC	CASSLALAGVNEQFF
TRBV7-8	13	TRBJ1-2	NA	NA	TGTGCCAGCAGCTTAGACGGATCCCGCAGCTACACCTTC	CASSLDGSRSYTF
TRBV7-3	14	TRBJ1-2	NA	NA	TGTGCCAGCACCCCGCCCAAATCAGGGAAGGGCTACACCTTC	CASTPPKSGKGYTF
TRBV5-6	14	TRBJ2-7	NA	NA	TGTGCCAGCAGCTATGCCCCCGACAGCTACGAGCAGTACTTC	CASSYAPDSYEQYF
TRBV7-2	14	TRBJ1-2	NA	NA	TGTGCCAGCAGCTTAGATCGGGGTAACTATGGCTACACCTTC	CASSLDRGNYGYTF
TRBV19	13	TRBJ2-2	NA	NA	TGTGCCAGTAGTATAGCCGGGACTGGGGAGCTGTTTTTT	CASSIAGTGELFF
TRBV6-6	16	TRBJ2-3	once	TRBD1	TGTGCCAGCAGTTACCTCCCCCGACAGGGTGCAGATACGCAGTATTTT	CASSYLPRQGADTQYF
TRBV11-2	12	TRBJ2-1	NA	TRBD1	TGTGCCAGCAGCGGGACAGACAATGAGCAGTTCTTC	CASSGTDNEQFF
TRBV7-9	14	TRBJ2-5	NA	NA	TGTGCCAGCAGCCCGACGACTACACAAGAGACCCAGTACTTC	CASSPTTTQETQYF
TRBV4-3	13	TRBJ2-3	NA	NA	TGCGCCAGCAGCCAAGGAAGGGGTGGTACGCAGTATTTT	CASSQGRGGTQYF
TRBV5-6	15	TRBJ1-2	NA	NA	TGTGCCAGCAGCTTGGATGAGAGTTTCAACTATGGCTACACCTTC	CASSLDESFNYGYTF
TRBV27	15	TRBJ2-7	NA	NA	TGTGCCAGCAGTTTATCAAATCCTGTGGACTACGAGCAGTACTTC	CASSLSNPVDYEQYF
TRBV7-9	16	TRBJ1-1	NA	TRBD1	TGTGCCAGCAGCCCTCTGACAGGGGGGTTGAACACTGAAGCTTTCTTT	CASSPLTGGLNTEAFF
TRBV5-1	15	TRBJ2-1	NA	NA	TGCGCCAGCAGCTTCACACGGCCCTCCTACAATGAGCAGTTCTTC	CASSFTRPSYNEQFF
TRBV7-9	14	TRBJ2-1	NA	TRBD2	TGTGCCAGCACCGGACTAGCGGACGTGGATGAGCAGTTCTTC	CASTGLADVDEQFF
TRBV7-9	12	TRBJ2-7	NA	NA	TGTGCCAGCAGCGGGGTCACCTACGAGCAGTACTTC	CASSGVTYEQYF
TRBV7-9	17	TRBJ2-2	NA	NA	TGTGCCAGCAGCGCGCGGCTTTTCGGGGAAACATCGGGGGAGCTGTTTTTT	CASSARLFGETSGELFF
TRBV7-9	19	TRBJ2-1	once	TRBD2	TGTGCCAGCAGCTCAAGCTTCCTTGGGACTAGCGGCTCCTACAATGAGCAGTTCTTC	CASSSSFLGTSGSYNEQFF
TRBV7-2	18	TRBJ2-7	NA	TRBD2	TGTGCCAGCAGCTTTGGGTTTTATAGCGGGGAAGTAACCTACGAGCAGTACTTC	CASSFGFYSGEVTYEQYF
TRBV13	15	TRBJ2-3	NA	TRBD2	TGTGCCAGCAGCTTGCCGAGCGGGAGTGGAGATACGCAGTATTTT	CASSLPSGSGDTQYF
TRBV2	11	TRBJ1-1	NA	NA	TGTGCCAGCAGGGTTGACGCGAAAGCTTTCTTT	CASRVDAKAFF
TRBV6-1	17	TRBJ1-2	NA	NA	TGTGCCAGCAGTGAAATCACCTTCGAGGTCTTTAACTATGGCTACACCTTC	CASSEITFEVFNYGYTF
TRBV5-6	17	TRBJ2-3	once	NA	TGTGCCAGCAGTCCACCTACCCCGACAGGTTACACAGATACGCAGTATTTT	CASSPPTPTGYTDTQYF
TRBV10-3	14	TRBJ2-1	NA	NA	TGTGCCATCAGTGAGTCCCCTCTGGCGATCGAGCAGTTCTTC	CAISESPLAIEQFF
TRBV11-1	14	TRBJ2-7	NA	TRBD1	TGTGCCAGCAGCTTAGAAAGGGGGCATCTCGAGCAGTACTTC	CASSLERGHLEQYF
TRBV5-1	14	TRBJ2-5	NA	NA	TGCGCCAGCAGCTTGGAAGGGGGTTTAGAGACCCAGTACTTC	CASSLEGGLETQYF
TRBV10-3	14	TRBJ2-7	NA	NA	TGTGCCATCAGTGAGAGGGCAGGGGACTACGAGCAGTACTTC	CAISERAGDYEQYF
TRBV7-9	18	TRBJ2-7	NA	NA	TGTGCCAGCAGCTTAGAGTTTTGGGCGGGGAGTACTATCAACGAGCAGTACTTC	CASSLEFWAGSTINEQYF
TRBV12-5	13	TRBJ1-2	NA	NA	TGTGCTATCCGCGGGGGCACTAACTATGGCTACACCTTC	CAIRGGTNYGYTF
TRBV5-4	14	TRBJ1-2	NA	NA	TGTGCCAGCAGCTTGCCAGGGACCAACTATGGCTACACCTTC	CASSLPGTNYGYTF
TRBV27	12	TRBJ2-2	NA	NA	TGTGCCAGCAGTTCCTCTGCCGGGGAGCTGTTTTTT	CASSSSAGELFF
TRBV7-2	14	TRBJ1-5	NA	NA	TGTGCCAGCAGCTTATCAGGGAGACAGCAGCCCCAGCATTTT	CASSLSGRQQPQHF
TRBV13	13	TRBJ2-3	once	NA	TGTGCCAGCACCCTAGGGAAGGGAGATACGCAGTATTTT	CASTLGKGDTQYF
TRBV28	12	TRBJ2-7	NA	NA	TGTGCCAGCAGTTTACGCACCTACGAGCAGTACTTC	CASSLRTYEQYF
TRBV10-3	12	TRBJ1-1	few	NA	TGTGCCATCGGACAGTTGAACACTGAAGCTTTCTTT	CAIGQLNTEAFF
TRBV5-8	16	TRBJ2-5	NA	NA	TGTGCCAGCAGCAACCGGGACTTTCGTGAGCAAGAGACCCAGTACTTC	CASSNRDFREQETQYF
TRBV6-5	16	TRBJ1-1	NA	NA	TGTGCCAGCAGTTACTCCCCAGGGGACGTGAACACTGAAGCTTTCTTT	CASSYSPGDVNTEAFF
TRBV11-3	18	TRBJ1-6	NA	NA	TGTGCCAGCAGCTTAGGAACAGGGTCTAGCTCCTATAATTCACCCCTCCACTTT	CASSLGTGSSSYNSPLHF
TRBV10-2	15	TRBJ2-7	NA	NA	TGCGCCAGCAGTGAGTCGAGGACAGCCTACTACGAGCAGTACTTC	CASSESRTAYYEQYF
TRBV4-3	16	TRBJ2-6	NA	NA	TGCGCCAGCAGCCAAGAGCGCAGCTCTGGGGCCAACGTCCTGACTTTC	CASSQERSSGANVLTF
TRBV28	15	TRBJ1-3	NA	TRBD1	TGTGCCAGCAGAGATACAGGGGTAACTGGAAACACCATATATTTT	CASRDTGVTGNTIYF
TRBV4-3	17	TRBJ2-3	NA	NA	TGCGCCAGCAGCCAAGGACTACAAAGGGTGCTTCCAGATACGCAGTATTTT	CASSQGLQRVLPDTQYF
TRBV5-1	14	TRBJ2-7	NA	TRBD1	TGCGCCAGCAGCCTAGGACAGGGTGGGTACGAGCAGTACTTC	CASSLGQGGYEQYF
TRBV9	12	TRBJ1-1	NA	NA	TGTGCCAGCAGCCCACAGGGAATTGAAGCTTTCTTT	CASSPQGIEAFF